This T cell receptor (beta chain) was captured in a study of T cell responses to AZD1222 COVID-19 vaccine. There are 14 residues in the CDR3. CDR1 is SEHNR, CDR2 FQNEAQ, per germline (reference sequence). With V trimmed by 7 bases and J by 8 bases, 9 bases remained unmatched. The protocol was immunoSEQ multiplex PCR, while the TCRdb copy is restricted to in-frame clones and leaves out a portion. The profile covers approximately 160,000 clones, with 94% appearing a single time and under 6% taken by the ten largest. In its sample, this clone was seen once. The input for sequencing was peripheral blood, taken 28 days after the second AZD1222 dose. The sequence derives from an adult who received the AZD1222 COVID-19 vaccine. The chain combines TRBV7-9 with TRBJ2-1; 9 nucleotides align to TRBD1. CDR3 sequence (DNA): TGTGCCAGCATCAAACAGGGGGCATTGGATGAGCAGTTCTTC. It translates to CASIKQGALDEQFF.